One and the same sample provided the 20 T cell receptor beta chains below, sequenced in a study of T cell responses to AZD1222 COVID-19 vaccine. Sequenced by immunoSEQ multiplex PCR; TCRdb stores in-frame clones only, minus some. The table records about 190,000 clones, around 93% of them present only once. The specimen comprised peripheral blood, sampled on day 0 of AZD1222 vaccination. The origin of the receptors is an adult in good health.

The CDR3 DNA reads as TGTGCCAGCAGCTTTTCAGGGGGCTATGGCTACACCTTC. Translating gives CASSFSGGYGYTF. The chain joins TRBV11-2 to TRBJ1-2, with 7 bases identical to TRBD1. Trimming took 3 bases from V and 4 from J; bases not matched to a gene: 2. CDR1 is SGHAT, CDR2 FQNNGV, per germline. The CDR3 consists of 13 residues.

The rearrangement uses TRBV30 and TRBJ1-1; D is possibly TRBD1 (5 bases). Trimming took 4 bases from V and 3 from J, leaving 12 bases between them. This CDR3 comprises 13 residues. The V gene's germline CDR1 is GTSNPN and CDR2 SVGIG (reference sequence). DNA for the CDR3: TGTGCCTGGACGGCAGGGACCTACACTGAAGCTTTCTTT. It yields the protein CAWTAGTYTEAFF.

The gene calls are TRBV27 and TRBJ1-1; 7 bases map to TRBD1. Germline-derived CDR1 and CDR2 are MNHEY and SMNVEV (reference sequence). This CDR3 contains 13 residues. Germline trimming cut 8 bases from V and 8 bases from J; bases unmatched to any gene: 11. The CDR3 DNA sequence: TGTGCCAGCGCGACAGGGAGTTTAGCCGAAGCTTTCTTT. This codes for CASATGSLAEAFF.

As DNA, the CDR3 is TGCGCCAGCAGTCAACTAATAAATGAGCAGTTCTTC. Protein: CASSQLINEQFF. V usage is TRBV23-1 and J usage is TRBJ2-1; D remains unclear. TRBV23-1 is an ORF; its function is uncertain. The CDR3 totals 12 residues. Trimming stripped 2 bases from V and 7 bases from J, with 6 bases between.

The J gene is TRBJ2-7, the V gene TRBV14, with 7 bases lining up with TRBD2. Germline trimming cut 0 bases from V and 2 bases from J; bases unmatched to any gene: 4. The CDR3 covers 15 residues. Germline V gives CDR1 SGHDN, CDR2 FVKESK. The CDR3 bases are TGTGCCAGCAGCCAAGATCTGGCGGGGGCCTACGAGCAGTACTTC. Translation: CASSQDLAGAYEQYF.

This clone has just one count. This chain joins TRBV5-1 and TRBJ2-7; D is unresolved. Trimming left V 0 bases short and J 4 bases short, with 8 bases between. Germline V CDR1 and CDR2: SGHRS, YFSETQ. The CDR3 has 13 residues. The chain's CDR3 is CASSLDGSYEQYF. CDR3 in DNA: TGCGCCAGCAGCTTGGACGGCTCGTACGAGCAGTACTTC.

The chain carries TRBV27 and TRBJ2-1, with 14 bases identical to TRBD2. The V gene end was trimmed by 5 bases and the J gene end by 6 bases; junction bases not matched to a gene: 6. CDR1 MNHEY and CDR2 SMNVEV come from the germline V gene (reference sequence). The CDR3 extends over 16 amino acids. The CDR3 sequence is CASSPRLAGGPNEQFF. CDR3 nucleotides: TGTGCCAGCAGTCCCCGACTAGCGGGAGGGCCCAATGAGCAGTTCTTC.

This clone occurred once. The chain joins TRBV14 to TRBJ2-3; TRBD1 might be the D (5 bases). V was clipped by 4 bases and J by 6 bases, with 14 bases between them. The germline V gene encodes CDR1 SGHDN and CDR2 FVKESK. This CDR3 region has 14 residues. CDR3 region: CASSLLLGVDTQYF. The CDR3 nucleotides read TGTGCCAGCAGCCTACTCCTAGGGGTCGATACGCAGTATTTT. The full variable domain, rest sourced from reference TRBV14 and TRBJ2-3, is EAGVTQFPSHSVIEKGQTVTLRCDPISGHDNLYWYRRVMGKEIKFLLHFVKESKQDESGMPNNRFLAERTGGTYSTLKVQPAELEDSGVYFCASSLLLGVDTQYFGPGTRLTVL.

This sequence joins TRBV20-1 and TRBJ2-7; D not certain. The ends were cut back, 3 bases at V and 3 bases at J, with 12 bases in the middle. Per germline, CDR1 DFQATT and CDR2 SNEGSKA (reference sequence). There are 13 residues in the CDR3. The chain's CDR3 is CSASGQAIYEQYF. The CDR3 nucleotides are TGCAGTGCTAGTGGCCAGGCTATCTACGAGCAGTACTTC.

This chain links TRBV27 with TRBJ1-2, with unresolved D. In germline, CDR1 is MNHEY, CDR2 SMNVEV (reference sequence). The CDR3 has 13 residues. The V end was cut by 6 bases, the J end by 2 bases, with 10 bases between. The CDR3 spells CASSSQENYGYTF. The CDR3 DNA follows: TGTGCCAGCAGCAGCCAAGAAAACTATGGCTACACCTTC.

The V and J genes are TRBV7-6 and TRBJ2-7; TRBD2 matches at 14 bases. CDR3 length equals 17 residues. Germline V gene data show CDR1 as SGHVS and CDR2 as FNYEAQ. After removal of 0 bases from V and 6 bases from J, the junction contained 7 bases not matched to a gene. Here the CDR3 reads CASSLATGLAGGSEQYF. In nucleotides, the CDR3 is TGTGCCAGCAGCTTAGCTACCGGACTAGCGGGAGGTAGCGAGCAGTACTTC.

The chain employs TRBV9 and TRBJ2-7, with 9 bases lining up with TRBD1. This CDR3 is built from 16 residues. V trimming: 0 bases; J trimming: 1 base; junction bases outside the gene matches: 5. CDR1 is SGDLS and CDR2 is YYNGEE in the germline V gene. The CDR3 sequence: CASSVDAGTGSYEQYF. In nucleotides, the CDR3 is TGTGCCAGCAGCGTAGATGCCGGGACAGGGTCCTACGAGCAGTACTTC. The full variable domain, rest sourced from reference TRBV9 and TRBJ2-7, is DSGVTQTPKHLITATGQRVTLRCSPRSGDLSVYWYQQSLDQGLQFLIQYYNGEERAKGNILERFSAQQFPDLHSELNLSSLELGDSALYFCASSVDAGTGSYEQYFGPGTRLTVT.

V is TRBV28 and J is TRBJ1-1; TRBD1 matches at 8 bases. CDR3 length: 15 residues. Per germline, CDR1 MDHEN and CDR2 SYDVKM. Trimming cost V 4 bases and J 2 bases; bases outside gene matches: 6. Here the CDR3 reads CASSSPTGDNTEAFF. DNA of the CDR3: TGTGCCAGCAGTTCGCCGACAGGGGATAACACTGAAGCTTTCTTT.

V gene TRBV9 combines with J gene TRBJ2-2, with 7 nucleotides matching TRBD1. The CDR3 spans 15 residues. Germline assignment: CDR1 SGDLS and CDR2 YYNGEE. Trimming cost V 0 bases and J 3 bases; bases outside gene matches: 2. CDR3 amino acids: CASSVVQGYTGELFF. In nucleotides, the CDR3 is TGTGCCAGCAGCGTAGTACAGGGGTACACCGGGGAGCTGTTTTTT.

This clone has only one observation. The chain has TRBV9 and TRBJ2-5; 10 bases align to TRBD2. The junction had 10 bases not matched to a gene; V was cut back by 3 bases and J by 5 bases. CDR1 and CDR2 (germline): SGDLS, YYNGEE. The CDR3 length is 16 residues. CDR3: CASSAYLAGEEETQYF. The CDR3, as DNA: TGTGCCAGCAGCGCTTATCTAGCGGGAGAGGAGGAGACCCAGTACTTC.

The genes are TRBV5-4 and TRBJ1-1; 8 bases are shared with TRBD1. The CDR3 extends over 12 amino acids. V lost 10 bases and J lost 2; bases outside the gene matches: 4. Germline CDR1 is SGHNT and CDR2 is YYREEE (reference sequence). For the CDR3, the DNA is TGTGCCGGTGGGACAGGTAACACTGAAGCTTTCTTT. This codes for CAGGTGNTEAFF.

The chain combines TRBV4-3 with TRBJ2-7; D is ambiguous. Germline CDR1 LGHNA, CDR2 YSLEER. Trimming took 0 bases from V and 0 from J, leaving 9 bases between them. The CDR3 consists of 15 residues. The CDR3 DNA follows: TGCGCCAGCAGCCAAGAATGGAGCTCCTCCTACGAGCAGTACTTC. This gives the protein CASSQEWSSSYEQYF.

The CDR3 protein is CASSVGYRDHEQYF. The CDR3 DNA sequence: TGTGCCAGCAGCGTAGGGTACAGGGACCACGAGCAGTACTTC. This chain links TRBV9 with TRBJ2-7; tentatively, D is TRBD1 (6 bases). V dropped 0 bases and J dropped 5 bases, with 12 bases sitting between them. The germline V gene has CDR1 SGDLS and CDR2 YYNGEE. The CDR3 has 14 amino acids.

The genes are TRBV19 and TRBJ2-3; 15 bases are a match to TRBD2. V dropped 4 bases and J dropped 8; count of bases not matched to a gene: 4. CDR1 LNHDA and CDR2 SQIVND come from the germline V gene (reference sequence). This CDR3 contains 15 residues. DNA of the CDR3: TGTGCCAGTAGTAGGGGGACTAGCGGGAGGTCTACGCAGTATTTT. Protein product: CASSRGTSGRSTQYF.

This rearrangement joins TRBV11-2 to TRBJ1-1, with D possibly TRBD1 on 5 matching bases. The CDR3 length is 12 residues. Trimming shortened V by 2 bases and J by 7 bases, and 8 bases separated the two germline ends. The germline gives CDR1 SGHAT, CDR2 FQNNGV. The CDR3 sequence: CASSLRGHEAFF. CDR3 DNA: TGTGCCAGCAGCTTAAGGGGCCATGAAGCTTTCTTT.